Included here is one T cell receptor (beta chain) sequence, with context. BIOMED2 TRB-A/B primer pools were used in multiplex TRB PCR. TCRdb redid the calling of the multiplex PCR reads with MiXCR, one entry per CDR3 protein. This sample yields some 13,000 distinct CDR3 sequences, of which around 25% are seen a single time; about 3.9% belongs to the top ten. Germline V lookup: CDR1 SNHLY, CDR2 FYNNEI. V lost 9 bases to trimming and J lost 5 bases, with 19 bases between them. This CDR3 region has 15 residues. TRB was amplified from about 260-540 ng of blood genomic DNA. This entry belongs to a study of T and B cells in COVID-19 patients.

This clonotype was sampled from a human donor who had recovered from COVID-19. Sequenced: blood. V is TRBV2 and J is TRBJ1-4, with D perhaps matching TRBD1 (5 bases). The CDR3 bases are TGTGCCAGTACCTCCCCACGGGGCTTAAATGAAAAACTGTTTTTT. Amino acids: CASTSPRGLNEKLFF.